The table lists the clone carrying this TCR beta chain with a few counts. Using its own MiXCR run on the 5' RACE reads, TCRdb lists one record per CDR3 protein. The profile covers around 29,000 distinct CDR3 sequences, with 26% appearing a single time and around 4% taken by the ten largest. Sequences were obtained from naive CD4+ T cells sorted from a lymph node. Subset in this sample: naive CD4+ T cells, CD4+CD45RA+CD25-. The origin of this receptor is a female donor with breast cancer.

This CDR3 reads CASSQERASDKSEVTQYF. CDR3 coding DNA: TGCGCCAGCAGCCAAGAAAGGGCTAGCGATAAGTCGGAAGTGACCCAGTACTTC. The rearrangement links TRBV4-1 to TRBJ2-5, with D maybe TRBD2 (6 bases). Trimming removed 0 bases from V and 7 bases from J, with 24 bases in between. Germline CDR1 MGHRA, CDR2 YSYEKL. CDR3 length: 18 residues.